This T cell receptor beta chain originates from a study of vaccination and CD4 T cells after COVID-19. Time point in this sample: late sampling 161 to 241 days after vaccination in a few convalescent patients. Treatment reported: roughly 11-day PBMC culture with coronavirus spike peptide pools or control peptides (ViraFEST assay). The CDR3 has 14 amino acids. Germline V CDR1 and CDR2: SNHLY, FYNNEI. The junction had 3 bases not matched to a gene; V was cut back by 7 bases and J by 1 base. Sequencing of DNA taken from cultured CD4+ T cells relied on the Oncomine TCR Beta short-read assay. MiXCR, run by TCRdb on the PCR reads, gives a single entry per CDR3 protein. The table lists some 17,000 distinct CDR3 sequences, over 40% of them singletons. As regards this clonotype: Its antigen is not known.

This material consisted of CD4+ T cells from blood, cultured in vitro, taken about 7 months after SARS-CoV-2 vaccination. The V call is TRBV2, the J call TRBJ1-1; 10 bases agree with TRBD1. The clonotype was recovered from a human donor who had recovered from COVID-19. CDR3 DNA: TGTGCCAGCACCCGACAGGGGGCGAACACTGAAGCTTTCTTT. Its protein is CASTRQGANTEAFF.